The source of this T cell receptor (beta chain) is a study of blood T cell repertoires in COVID-19. As for the study in general: The United States, Italy and Spain supplied acute and convalescent COVID-19 samples. The analysed material was cDNA or gDNA that came from T cells, B-cell-depleted T cells, or PBMCs.

This CDR3 region has 15 residues. Germline-derived CDR1 and CDR2 are SGHNT and YYREEE (reference sequence). The V segment lost 2 bases and the J segment 5 bases; nucleotides outside the gene matches: 6. Under the authors' procedure: Amplification with reference gene primers provided the estimates of nucleated cell counts. Clones were read by immunoSEQ multiplex PCR, and TCRdb kept only the in-frame ones, dropping some. From that table come the V and J calls and clone size; the DNA was used to work out D and trimming. The data hold 30,000 or so clones, with 83% observed a single time. Sequenced input: peripheral blood. This TCR was recovered from a middle-aged man with acute or convalescent COVID-19. The gene calls are TRBV5-4 and TRBJ2-1; 8 bases align to TRBD2. The CDR3 region is CASSFFGGVNNEQFF. DNA for the CDR3: TGTGCCAGCAGCTTTTTCGGGGGGGTGAACAATGAGCAGTTCTTC.